This paragraph reports one T cell receptor beta chain. The antigen remains undetermined. This sample was included in a study of blood T cells in healthy people across ages. Staff drew around 10 milliliters of peripheral blood from each donor. PBMCs were isolated at a quantity of at least 6.5 million per sample. The CDR3 is 14 residues long. The ends were cut back, 5 bases at V and 5 bases at J, with 15 bases in the middle. CDR1 is MNHEY, CDR2 SVGEGT, per germline. Whole-study findings and limits: Whereas aged donors had fewer naive CD4+ cells, long-lived donors had more of them and higher diversity. TCR beta diversity correlated strongly with naive T cell percentage.

Using a J-beta primer mix together with a sample-barcoded 5' primer, a second PCR was run for 7 to 11 cycles. TCRdb reanalysed the 5' RACE reads using MiXCR and keeps one entry per CDR3 protein. The table includes 1.5 million to 2 million distinct CDR3 sequences, around half detected once. The chain employs TRBV6-2 or TRBV6-3 and TRBJ2-5, with a possible D match to TRBD2 (5 bases). The sequence came from a woman between 35 and 50 years old in good health. The sample was blood. The CDR3 spells CASSPTGNLETQYF. The CDR3 nucleotides read TGTGCCAGCAGTCCTACCGGGAATCTGGAGACCCAGTACTTC.